This TCR beta chain was found in a study of T cells in Graves' hyperthyroidism and ophthalmopathy. Trimming stripped 0 bases from V and 2 bases from J, with 9 bases between. This CDR3 has 15 residues. Germline V gives CDR1 SGHRS, CDR2 YFSETQ. This clonotype came up many times. Patients were aged 18 to 65, had disease duration under 2 months, and had newly diagnosed hyperthyroidism. Each 10 ml fresh peripheral blood draw supplied the PBMCs. Amplification yielded TCR beta CDR3 regions, with RNA transcripts as the source. TCR CDR3 regions were first amplified by RT-PCR with HTBI primers. One entry per CDR3 protein results from TCRdb running MiXCR on the multiplex PCR reads. The profile shows about 290,000 distinct CDR3 sequences, approximately 14% of them singletons.

The receptor comes from a woman between 40 and 55 years old with Graves' hyperthyroidism. V gene TRBV5-1 combines with J gene TRBJ2-1; the D is unclear. The sample was blood. For the CDR3, the DNA is TGCGCCAGCAGCTTGGGACTTGGAACCTACAATGAGCAGTTCTTC. Translated, it gives CASSLGLGTYNEQFF.